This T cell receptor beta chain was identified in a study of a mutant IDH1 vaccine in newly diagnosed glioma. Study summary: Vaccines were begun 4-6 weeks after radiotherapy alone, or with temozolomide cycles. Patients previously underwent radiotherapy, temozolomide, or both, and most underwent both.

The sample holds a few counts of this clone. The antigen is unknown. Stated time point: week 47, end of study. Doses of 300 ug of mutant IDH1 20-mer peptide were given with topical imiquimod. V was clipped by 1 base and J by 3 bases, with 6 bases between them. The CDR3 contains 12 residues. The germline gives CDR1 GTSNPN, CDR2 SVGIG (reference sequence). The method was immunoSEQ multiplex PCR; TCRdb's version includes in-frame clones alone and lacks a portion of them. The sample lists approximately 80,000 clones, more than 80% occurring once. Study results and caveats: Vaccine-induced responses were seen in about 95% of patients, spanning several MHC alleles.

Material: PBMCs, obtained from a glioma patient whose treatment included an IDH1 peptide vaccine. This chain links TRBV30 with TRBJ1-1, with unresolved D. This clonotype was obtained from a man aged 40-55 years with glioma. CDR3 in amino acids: CAWSEGDTEAFF. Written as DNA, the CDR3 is TGTGCCTGGAGTGAGGGCGACACTGAAGCTTTCTTT. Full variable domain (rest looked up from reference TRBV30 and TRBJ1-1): SQTIHQWPATLVQPVGSPLSLECTVEGTSNPNLYWYRQAAGRGLQLLFYSVGIGQISSEVPQNLSASRPQDRQFILSSKKLLLSDSGFYLCAWSEGDTEAFFGQGTRLTVV.